These 30 T cell receptor beta chains originate from one sample sequenced in a study of shared clonotypes between healthy human individuals. The method was immunoSEQ multiplex PCR; TCRdb's version includes in-frame clones alone and lacks a portion of them. Here the sample spans over 95,000 clones, approximately 70% being singletons. Sequenced material: memory CD8+ T cells sorted from blood. Subset of the sample: CD45RO+ cells pooled with CCR7-negative TemRA cells. The receptors come from a woman in her twenties or thirties in good health.

This clone appeared many times. The rearrangement uses TRBV19 and TRBJ1-2; D ambiguous. The CDR3 has 12 amino acids. Germline V CDR1 and CDR2: LNHDA, SQIVND (reference sequence). V was trimmed by 5 bases and J by 6 bases, leaving 10 bases between them. This CDR3 is CASSPSPHGYTF. CDR3 in DNA: TGTGCCAGTAGTCCCTCCCCACATGGCTACACCTTC.

This clone was detected once. CDR3 sequence: CASSEALLGRWETQYF. CDR3 sequence (DNA): TGTGCCAGCAGTGAAGCGCTTCTTGGCAGGTGGGAGACCCAGTACTTC. The chain joins TRBV2 to TRBJ2-5; D unresolved. The ends were cut back, 0 bases at V and 5 bases at J, with 16 bases in the middle. Germline V gene data show CDR1 as SNHLY and CDR2 as FYNNEI. The CDR3 covers 16 residues.

This clone was found a few times. The genes are TRBV11-2 and TRBJ1-1, with 8 bases that match TRBD1. Germline assignment: CDR1 SGHAT and CDR2 FQNNGV. The CDR3 is 15 amino acids. Trimming at V came to 5 bases and at J to 2 bases, leaving 7 bases not matched to a gene. CDR3 protein: CASSPGQGVNTEAFF. The DNA for the CDR3 is TGTGCCAGCAGCCCTGGACAGGGTGTAAACACTGAAGCTTTCTTT.

The J gene is TRBJ1-2, the V gene TRBV5-4; D unresolved. V lost 7 bases, J lost 4 bases, and 20 bases lay in between. From germline, CDR1 is SGHNT and CDR2 YYREEE (reference sequence). There are 15 residues in the CDR3. The CDR3 sequence is CASGTLPGKTYGYTF. CDR3 sequence (DNA): TGTGCCAGCGGAACATTACCAGGAAAGACCTATGGCTACACCTTC.

The rearrangement uses TRBV7-9 and TRBJ1-1, with no clear D. The CDR3 extends over 16 amino acids. V dropped 9 bases and J dropped 1 base, with 21 bases sitting between them. The germline CDR1 and CDR2 sequences are SEHNR and FQNEAQ (reference sequence). This CDR3 is CASISRLQVTNTEAFF. The CDR3 nucleotides are TGTGCCAGTATCTCACGTCTTCAGGTGACGAACACTGAAGCTTTCTTT.

The chain is built from TRBV5-5 and TRBJ2-2; D perhaps matches TRBD2 (6 bases). There are 16 residues in the CDR3. CDR1 is SGHKS, CDR2 YYEKEE, per germline (reference sequence). Trimming took off 1 base at V and 1 base at J, with 11 bases between the two ends. The CDR3 spells CASSLMLAMNTGELFF. In nucleotides, the CDR3 is TGTGCCAGCAGCTTGATGCTAGCGATGAACACCGGGGAGCTGTTTTTT.

The chain joins TRBV6-1 to TRBJ2-7; D might be TRBD1 (5 bases). From germline, CDR1 is MNHNS and CDR2 SASEGT. V was pared by 5 bases and J by 7 bases, with 12 bases between. The CDR3 loop spans 12 amino acids. The CDR3 loop reads CASSLGVGEQYF. The CDR3 DNA is TGTGCCAGCAGTCTAGGGGTTGGGGAGCAGTACTTC.

The rearrangement uses TRBV6-1 and TRBJ2-7; the D is unclear. The CDR3 extends over 13 amino acids. CDR1 and CDR2 from the germline V gene are MNHNS and SASEGT. V was shortened by 7 bases and J by 2 bases, with 12 bases between the two germline ends. CDR3 sequence reads: CASIGHDPYEQYF. CDR3 bases: TGTGCCAGCATCGGGCACGACCCCTACGAGCAGTACTTC.

This clone appeared many times. V is TRBV6-1 and J is TRBJ1-4; a weak D match, TRBD1 (5 bases). The V gene lost 5 bases and the J gene lost 4 bases, with 14 bases spanning the gap. The CDR3 is made up of 15 amino acids. Germline CDR1 reads MNHNS; CDR2 reads SASEGT. The CDR3 sequence is CASSPYRSNNEKLFF. In nucleotides, the CDR3 is TGTGCCAGCAGTCCTTACAGGTCGAATAATGAAAAACTGTTTTTT.

The chain is built from TRBV5-1 and TRBJ2-2, with 10 bases fitting TRBD2. The CDR3 runs to 16 residues. The ends lost 7 bases at V and 7 bases at J; junction bases unmatched: 13. Germline lookup yields CDR1 SGHRS and CDR2 YFSETQ. CDR3 region: CASSGLLAGVSGELFF. The CDR3 DNA reads TGCGCCAGCTCGGGTCTTCTAGCGGGAGTTAGCGGGGAGCTGTTTTTT.

This clone turned up a few times. The chain has TRBV7-9 and TRBJ2-3, with TRBD2 matching 7 bases. This CDR3 is 15 amino acids long. Unmatched junction bases numbered 10, after V lost 5 bases and J lost 5 bases. Germline V lookup: CDR1 SEHNR, CDR2 FQNEAQ (reference sequence). CDR3 in amino acids: CASSQGREREDTQYF. The CDR3 region has the DNA TGTGCCAGCAGCCAAGGGCGGGAGCGGGAAGATACGCAGTATTTT.

This sequence joins TRBV5-1 and TRBJ2-1; a possible D gene is TRBD2 (6 bases). CDR3 size: 15 residues. The germline V gene encodes CDR1 SGHRS and CDR2 YFSETQ. V lost 0 bases to trimming and J lost 3 bases, with 10 bases between them. This CDR3 reads CASSLDSGNYNEQFF. The DNA of the CDR3 is TGCGCCAGCAGCTTGGATAGCGGTAACTACAATGAGCAGTTCTTC.

The V gene is TRBV7-6, the J gene TRBJ1-4; unclear D gene. Trimming pared 4 bases from V and 7 bases from J, leaving 7 bases between. Germline values: CDR1 SGHVS, CDR2 FNYEAQ. The CDR3 runs to 12 residues. CDR3 residues: CASSSSTEKLFF. In nucleotides, the CDR3 is TGTGCCAGCAGCTCCTCAACTGAAAAACTGTTTTTT.

The rearrangement links TRBV28 to TRBJ2-1, with no clear D. V was cut by 3 bases and J by 8 bases, with 5 bases left in between. CDR3 length: 11 residues. Germline CDR1 and CDR2: MDHEN and SYDVKM. The CDR3 loop is CASSFYHEQFF. CDR3 nucleotide sequence: TGTGCCAGCAGTTTTTACCATGAGCAGTTCTTC.

This clone was observed a few times. This chain links TRBV19 with TRBJ2-4; 7 bases fit TRBD1. Germline loops: CDR1 LNHDA, CDR2 SQIVND (reference sequence). V trimming: 4 bases; J trimming: 8 bases; junction bases outside the gene matches: 11. The CDR3 runs 15 residues. The CDR3: CASSTSEGATDIQYF. CDR3 DNA sequence: TGTGCCAGTAGTACCTCTGAGGGGGCGACGGACATTCAGTACTTC.

The V gene is TRBV29-1, the J gene TRBJ1-3; D uncertain. V gave up 0 bases and J gave up 0 bases, with 9 bases separating them. Germline V gene sequence: CDR1 SQVTM, CDR2 ANQGSEA. The CDR3 extends over 15 amino acids. CDR3 amino acids: CSVEERANSGNTIYF. The DNA of the CDR3 is TGCAGCGTTGAAGAACGAGCTAACTCTGGAAACACCATATATTTT.

The CDR3 here is CASSDGDSGNTIYF. In nucleotides, the CDR3 is TGTGCCAGCAGTGACGGGGACTCTGGAAACACCATATATTTT. J is TRBJ1-3 and V is TRBV25-1; no definite D call. The CDR3 loop spans 14 amino acids. V was cut by 3 bases and J by 0 bases, with 6 bases left in between. Germline assignment: CDR1 MGHDK and CDR2 SYGVNS.

The chain combines TRBV6-4 with TRBJ2-5; 13 nucleotides line up with TRBD2. After removal of 3 bases from V and 3 bases from J, the junction contained 1 base not matched to a gene. Germline CDR1 MRHNA, CDR2 SNTAGT. This CDR3 comprises 15 residues. The CDR3 DNA follows: TGTGCCAGCAGTGAAGGGACTAGCGGGGAAGAGACCCAGTACTTC. Translated, it gives CASSEGTSGEETQYF.

V and J are TRBV7-8 and TRBJ1-5, with D unclear. Germline assignment: CDR1 SGHVS and CDR2 FQNEAQ. V lost 1 base and J lost 7, with 11 bases in between. This CDR3 has 14 residues. Here the CDR3 reads CASSLGRRDQPQHF. CDR3 DNA: TGTGCCAGCAGCTTAGGTAGGCGTGACCAGCCCCAGCATTTT.

The chain combines TRBV2 with TRBJ2-5; 9 bases fit TRBD2. Germline loops: CDR1 SNHLY, CDR2 FYNNEI. This CDR3 has 14 amino acids. The ends lost 8 bases at V and 1 base at J; junction bases unmatched: 5. CDR3 in DNA: TGTGCCAGCGGTACTAGCGGGCCCCAAGAGACCCAGTACTTC. Residues: CASGTSGPQETQYF.

The chain uses TRBV19 and TRBJ1-2; a possible D gene is TRBD1 (5 bases). V shed 3 bases and J shed 3 bases, with 17 bases lying between them. The CDR3 contains 16 residues. In germline, CDR1 is LNHDA, CDR2 SQIVND (reference sequence). CDR3 in DNA: TGTGCCAGTAGTATGGGACTAGACACCCGTTACTATGGCTACACCTTC. Protein product: CASSMGLDTRYYGYTF.

The CDR3 DNA sequence: TGCAGTACGAGATCACACAATGAGCAGTTCTTC. Its translation is CSTRSHNEQFF. The chain joins TRBV20-1 to TRBJ2-1; D remains ambiguous. The CDR3 loop spans 11 amino acids. V lost 8 bases, J lost 5 bases, and 10 bases lay in between. Germline V gene data show CDR1 as DFQATT and CDR2 as SNEGSKA (reference sequence).

This clone was seen once. The chain uses TRBV7-9 and TRBJ2-5; D is uncertain. The CDR3 extends over 13 amino acids. Deletions cut 6 bases from V and 0 bases from J, with 8 bases between. CDR1 and CDR2 from the germline V gene are SEHNR and FQNEAQ (reference sequence). The chain's CDR3 is CASRVGYQETQYF. DNA for the CDR3: TGTGCCAGCAGGGTGGGTTACCAAGAGACCCAGTACTTC.

This clone turned up a few times. The chain links TRBV27 to TRBJ1-1; no clear D. CDR3 size: 15 residues. Between the trimmed V and J ends, which lost 6 bases and 2 bases, there was a span of 16 bases. Germline loops: CDR1 MNHEY, CDR2 SMNVEV (reference sequence). CDR3 in DNA: TGTGCCAGCAGCCCAGAGGCGAGGTTTAACACTGAAGCTTTCTTT. Its protein is CASSPEARFNTEAFF.

V is TRBV2 and J is TRBJ1-1, with D unresolved. Germline V gives CDR1 SNHLY, CDR2 FYNNEI. The CDR3 contains 13 residues. Trimming left V 2 bases short and J 1 base short, with 5 bases between. This CDR3 is CASSERSNTEAFF. The CDR3 DNA follows: TGTGCCAGCAGTGAACGGTCGAACACTGAAGCTTTCTTT. The whole variable domain, filled in from reference TRBV2 and TRBJ1-1, reads EPEVTQTPSHQVTQMGQEVILRCVPISNHLYFYWYRQILGQKVEFLVSFYNNEISEKSEIFDDQFSVERPDGSNFTLKIRSTKLEDSAMYFCASSERSNTEAFFGQGTRLTVV.

About this clone: The sample contains more than one DNA sequence encoding this CDR3. The J gene is TRBJ2-7, the V gene TRBV28, with a weak D call TRBD1 (6 bases). Germline values: CDR1 MDHEN, CDR2 SYDVKM. V lost 6 bases and J lost 4, with 13 bases in between. This CDR3 spans 13 amino acids. The DNA of the CDR3 is TGTGCCAGCAGCCCAAGCAGGGGATACGAGCAGTACTTC. Encoded protein: CASSPSRGYEQYF.

The chain has TRBV7-9 and TRBJ2-5; D possibly corresponds to TRBD1 (6 bases). Germline CDR1 is SEHNR and CDR2 is FQNEAQ (reference sequence). The CDR3 covers 16 residues. V was trimmed by 5 bases and J by 4 bases, leaving 20 bases between them. In nucleotides, the CDR3 is TGTGCCAGCAGCCCCCCATTCCGACAGGTTCTAGAGACCCAGTACTTC. Residues: CASSPPFRQVLETQYF. The complete variable domain, with remaining parts taken from reference TRBV7-9 and TRBJ2-5, reads DTGVSQNPRHKITKRGQNVTFRCDPISEHNRLYWYRQTLGQGPEFLTYFQNEAQLEKSRLLSDRFSAERPKGSFSTLEIQRTEQGDSAMYLCASSPPFRQVLETQYFGPGTRLLVL.

This clone came up a few times. J is TRBJ2-1 and V is TRBV6-5, with D hard to call. Between the trimmed V and J ends, which lost 5 bases and 2 bases, there was a span of 7 bases. Germline CDR1 is MNHEY and CDR2 is SVGAGI. This CDR3 has 13 residues. CDR3 residues: CASSSDTYNEQFF. CDR3 nucleotides: TGTGCCAGCAGTAGCGACACCTACAATGAGCAGTTCTTC.

This clone qualifies as medium-sized (0.01 to 0.1%). V usage is TRBV6-4 and J usage is TRBJ2-3, with 9 bases that match TRBD2. The CDR3 spans 16 residues. V was clipped by 0 bases and J by 1 base; unmatched bases: 2. The V gene's germline CDR1 is MRHNA and CDR2 SNTAGT. CDR3 loop: CASSDSGGGGTDTQYF. In nucleotides, the CDR3 is TGTGCCAGCAGTGACTCGGGCGGGGGGGGCACAGATACGCAGTATTTT.

J is TRBJ2-7 and V is TRBV19; 7 bases align to TRBD2. From germline, CDR1 is LNHDA and CDR2 SQIVND (reference sequence). The V segment lost 1 base and the J segment 5 bases; nucleotides outside the gene matches: 8. This CDR3 has 15 amino acids. CDR3 DNA: TGTGCCAGTAGTATAGCCGCGGGAGCCCACCACGAGCAGTACTTC. Encoded protein: CASSIAAGAHHEQYF.